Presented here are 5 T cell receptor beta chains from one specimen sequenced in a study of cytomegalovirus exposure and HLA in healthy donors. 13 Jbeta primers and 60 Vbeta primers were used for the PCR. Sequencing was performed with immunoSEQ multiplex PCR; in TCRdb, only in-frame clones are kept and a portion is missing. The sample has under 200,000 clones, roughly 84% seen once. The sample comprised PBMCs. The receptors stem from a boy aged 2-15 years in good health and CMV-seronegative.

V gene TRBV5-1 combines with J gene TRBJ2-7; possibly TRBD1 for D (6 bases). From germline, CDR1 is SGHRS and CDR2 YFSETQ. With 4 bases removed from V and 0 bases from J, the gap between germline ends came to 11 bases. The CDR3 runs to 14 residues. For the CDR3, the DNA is TGCGCCAGCAGCCCGGGACACTACTCCTACGAGCAGTACTTC. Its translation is CASSPGHYSYEQYF. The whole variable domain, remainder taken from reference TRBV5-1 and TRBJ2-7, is KAGVTQTPRYLIKTRGQQVTLSCSPISGHRSVSWYQQTPGQGLQFLFEYFSETQRNKGNFPGRFSGRQFSNSRSEMNVSTLELGDSALYLCASSPGHYSYEQYFGPGTRLTVT.

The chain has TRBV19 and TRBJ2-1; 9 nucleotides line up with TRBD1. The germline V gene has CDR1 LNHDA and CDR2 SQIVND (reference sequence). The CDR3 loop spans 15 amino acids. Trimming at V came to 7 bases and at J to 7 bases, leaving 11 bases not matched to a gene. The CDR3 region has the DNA TGTGCCAGTAAACCGGGGGACAGGGATGGGAATGAGCAGTTCTTC. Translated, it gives CASKPGDRDGNEQFF.

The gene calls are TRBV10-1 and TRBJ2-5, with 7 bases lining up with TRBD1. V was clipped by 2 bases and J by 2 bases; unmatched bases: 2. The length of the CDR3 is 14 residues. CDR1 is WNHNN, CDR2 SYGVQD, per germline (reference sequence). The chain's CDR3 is CASSEGQVQETQYF. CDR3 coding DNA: TGCGCCAGCAGTGAGGGACAGGTTCAAGAGACCCAGTACTTC.

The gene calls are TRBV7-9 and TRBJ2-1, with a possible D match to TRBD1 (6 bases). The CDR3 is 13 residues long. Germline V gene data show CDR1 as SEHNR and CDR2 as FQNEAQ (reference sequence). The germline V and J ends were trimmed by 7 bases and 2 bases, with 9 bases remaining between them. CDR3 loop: CASNEGAYNEQFF. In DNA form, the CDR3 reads TGTGCCAGCAATGAGGGGGCCTACAATGAGCAGTTCTTC.

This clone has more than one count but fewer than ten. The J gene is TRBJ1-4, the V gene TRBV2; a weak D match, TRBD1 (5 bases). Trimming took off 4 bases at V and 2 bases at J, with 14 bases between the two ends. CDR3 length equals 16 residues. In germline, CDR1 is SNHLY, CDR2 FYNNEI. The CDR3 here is CASSGVRDSTNEKLFF. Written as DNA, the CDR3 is TGTGCCAGCAGTGGGGTTCGGGACTCGACTAATGAAAAACTGTTTTTT. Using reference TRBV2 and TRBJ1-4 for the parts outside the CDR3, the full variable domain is EPEVTQTPSHQVTQMGQEVILRCVPISNHLYFYWYRQILGQKVEFLVSFYNNEISEKSEIFDDQFSVERPDGSNFTLKIRSTKLEDSAMYFCASSGVRDSTNEKLFFGSGTQLSVL.